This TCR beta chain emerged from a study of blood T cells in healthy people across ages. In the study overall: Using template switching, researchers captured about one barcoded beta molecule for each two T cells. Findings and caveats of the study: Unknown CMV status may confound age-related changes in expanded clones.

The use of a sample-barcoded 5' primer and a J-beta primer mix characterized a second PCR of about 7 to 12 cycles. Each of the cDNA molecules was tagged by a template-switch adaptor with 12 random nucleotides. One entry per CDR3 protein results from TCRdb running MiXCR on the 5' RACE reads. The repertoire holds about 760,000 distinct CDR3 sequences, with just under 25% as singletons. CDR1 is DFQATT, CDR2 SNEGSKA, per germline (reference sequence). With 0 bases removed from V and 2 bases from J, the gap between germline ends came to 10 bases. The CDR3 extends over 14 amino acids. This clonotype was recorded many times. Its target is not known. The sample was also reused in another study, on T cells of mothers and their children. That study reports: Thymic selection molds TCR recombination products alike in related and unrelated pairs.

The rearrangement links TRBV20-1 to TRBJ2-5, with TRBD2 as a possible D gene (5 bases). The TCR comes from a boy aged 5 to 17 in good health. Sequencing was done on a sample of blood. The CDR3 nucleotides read TGCAGTGCTAGAGATTATAGGGAGCAAGAGACCCAGTACTTC. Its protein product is CSARDYREQETQYF.